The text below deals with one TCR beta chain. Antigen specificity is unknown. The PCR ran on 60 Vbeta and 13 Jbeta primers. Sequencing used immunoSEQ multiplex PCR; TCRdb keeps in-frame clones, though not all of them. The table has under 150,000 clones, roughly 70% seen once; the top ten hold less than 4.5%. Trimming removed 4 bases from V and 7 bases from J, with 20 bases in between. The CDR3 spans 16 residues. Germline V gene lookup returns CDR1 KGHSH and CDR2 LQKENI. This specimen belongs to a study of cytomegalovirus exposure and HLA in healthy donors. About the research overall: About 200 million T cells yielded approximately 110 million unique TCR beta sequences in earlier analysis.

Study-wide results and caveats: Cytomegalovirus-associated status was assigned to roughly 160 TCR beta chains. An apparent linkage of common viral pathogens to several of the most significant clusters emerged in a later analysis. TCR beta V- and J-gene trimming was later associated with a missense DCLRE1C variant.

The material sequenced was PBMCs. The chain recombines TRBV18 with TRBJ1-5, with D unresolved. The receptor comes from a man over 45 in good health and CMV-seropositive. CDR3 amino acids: CASSQIGRTRGQPQHF. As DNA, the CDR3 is TGTGCCAGCTCACAAATCGGACGGACCCGGGGACAGCCCCAGCATTTT.